A selection of T cell receptor beta chains follows, all from one sample in a study of T cells in Graves' hyperthyroidism and ophthalmopathy. One entry per CDR3 protein results from TCRdb running MiXCR on the multiplex PCR reads. The sample records 200,000 to 250,000 distinct CDR3 sequences, about 15% being singletons. Sequenced: blood. The receptors shown here come from a woman between 18 and 29 years old with Graves' ophthalmopathy. The CDR3 runs from the conserved cysteine through the conserved F or W. D genes are given only for firm matches. Clone size appears in some rows only: once, few, many, or a class for an expanded clone.

TRBJ2-7,TRBD1,TRBV7-9,-,CASSLSTGRYEQYF,TGTGCCAGCAGCTTATCGACAGGGCGTTACGAGCAGTACTTC
TRBJ2-1,-,TRBV7-6,many,CASSTTTGPGYNEQFF,TGTGCCAGCAGCACCACCACGGGCCCGGGCTACAATGAGCAGTTCTTC
TRBJ1-3,-,TRBV5-1,many,CASSLSDGGNTIYF,TGCGCCAGCAGCTTGTCTGATGGTGGAAACACCATATATTTT
TRBJ2-1,-,TRBV28,once,CASSTPTKVYYNEQFF,TGTGCCAGCAGTACACCCACAAAAGTCTATTACAATGAGCAGTTCTTC
TRBJ2-7,TRBD1,TRBV11-1,-,CASSAGGVSYEQYF,TGTGCCAGCAGCGCAGGGGGAGTGAGCTACGAGCAGTACTTC
TRBJ2-5,-,TRBV30,few,CAWNPGQETQYF,TGTGCCTGGAATCCAGGACAAGAGACCCAGTACTTC
TRBJ2-2,-,TRBV7-3,many,CASSLRQAANTGELFF,TGTGCCAGCAGCTTACGGCAGGCCGCGAACACCGGGGAGCTGTTTTTT
TRBJ1-5,-,TRBV19,few,CASSIGPNQPQHF,TGTGCCAGTAGTATAGGCCCCAATCAGCCCCAGCATTTT
TRBJ2-3,-,TRBV19,-,CASSIGGLGTDTQYF,TGTGCCAGTAGTATAGGTGGTTTGGGCACAGATACGCAGTATTTT
TRBJ2-3,-,TRBV28,many,CASKGVLGTDTQYF,TGTGCCAGCAAAGGGGTTCTCGGCACAGATACGCAGTATTTT
TRBJ1-1,-,TRBV20-1,many,CSARPPWAFF,TGCAGTGCTAGGCCGCCTTGGGCTTTCTTT
TRBJ2-3,TRBD2,TRBV7-9,many,CASSRLAGRTDTQYF,TGTGCCAGCAGCCGTTTAGCGGGAAGGACAGATACGCAGTATTTT
TRBJ2-2,TRBD2,TRBV10-2,many,CASIKAGGGTGELFF,TGCGCCAGCATCAAAGCGGGAGGGGGTACCGGGGAGCTGTTTTTT
TRBJ2-1,-,TRBV7-9,many,CASSSQRGGSYNEQFF,TGTGCCAGCAGCTCTCAAAGGGGGGGGTCCTACAATGAGCAGTTCTTC
TRBJ1-2,-,TRBV28,many,CASSSGLLYGYTF,TGTGCCAGCAGTTCTGGACTGCTCTATGGCTACACCTTC
TRBJ1-1,-,TRBV18,many,CASSPPHTRNTEAFF,TGTGCCAGCTCACCACCACATACAAGAAACACTGAAGCTTTCTTT
TRBJ1-5,TRBD1,TRBV20-1,-,CSAKTGTGGSRQPQHF,TGCAGTGCTAAGACCGGGACAGGGGGAAGTCGGCAGCCCCAGCATTTT
TRBJ2-7,-,TRBV11-2,many,CASSLSQLEQYF,TGTGCCAGCAGCCTAAGCCAACTCGAGCAGTACTTC
TRBJ2-1,-,TRBV5-6,few,CASSLGGHNEQFF,TGTGCCAGCAGCTTAGGGGGGCACAATGAGCAGTTCTTC
TRBJ2-5,-,TRBV7-9,many,CASSARRLLETQYF,TGTGCCAGCAGCGCGAGACGGCTACTAGAGACCCAGTACTTC
TRBJ2-7,TRBD1,TRBV7-9,many,CASSTTGTYEQYF,TGTGCCAGCAGCACGACAGGGACCTACGAGCAGTACTTC
TRBJ2-1,TRBD2,TRBV11-2,-,CASSLATSGGAGEQFF,TGTGCCAGCAGCTTAGCGACTAGCGGGGGGGCGGGTGAGCAGTTCTTC
TRBJ2-7,TRBD2,TRBV15,-,CATSRLGTSGGDEQYF,TGTGCCACCAGCAGACTAGGGACTAGCGGGGGGGACGAGCAGTACTTC
TRBJ1-1,-,TRBV19,many,CASRGAVSYEAFF,TGTGCCAGTCGGGGGGCCGTCTCGTATGAAGCTTTCTTT
TRBJ1-1,-,TRBV29-1,many,CSVEDFSLGSMNTEAFF,TGCAGCGTTGAAGATTTCAGCCTAGGGAGCATGAACACTGAAGCTTTCTTT
TRBJ1-1,-,TRBV20-1,many,CSADSGSNTEAFF,TGCAGTGCAGACTCAGGGTCGAACACTGAAGCTTTCTTT
TRBJ2-7,TRBD2,TRBV2,-,CASIRTSGGDEQYF,TGTGCCAGCATTCGGACTAGCGGGGGGGACGAGCAGTACTTC
TRBJ2-2,TRBD2,TRBV2,once,CASSWTSGGQKKNTGELFF,TGTGCCAGCAGCTGGACTAGCGGGGGGCAGAAGAAGAACACCGGGGAGCTGTTTTTT
TRBJ2-3,-,TRBV25-1,-,CASSELRQSTDTQYF,TGTGCCAGCAGTGAATTGAGACAGAGCACAGATACGCAGTATTTT
TRBJ2-2,-,TRBV18,many,CASSPRDGTGELFF,TGTGCCAGCTCACCCAGGGACGGCACCGGGGAGCTGTTTTTT
TRBJ2-1,-,TRBV24-1,few,CATSDLPRGSLANEQFF,TGTGCCACCAGTGATTTGCCTCGGGGCAGTCTGGCCAATGAGCAGTTCTTC
TRBJ1-2,-,TRBV9,-,CASSAFPGAYGYTF,TGTGCCAGCAGCGCTTTCCCGGGGGCCTATGGCTACACCTTC
TRBJ2-1,-,TRBV27,many,CASSLRGYNEQFF,TGTGCCAGCAGTTTACGGGGGTACAATGAGCAGTTCTTC
TRBJ1-5,TRBD1,TRBV6-1,many,CASSRDRAGQPQHF,TGTGCCAGCAGCAGAGACAGGGCAGGCCAGCCCCAGCATTTT
TRBJ2-7,-,TRBV14,-,CASSQGAGGVDEQYF,TGTGCCAGCAGCCAAGGTGCAGGGGGGGTGGACGAGCAGTACTTC
TRBJ2-1,TRBD2,TRBV28,-,CASSLGVWASGRGGSYNEQFF,TGTGCCAGCAGTTTAGGAGTATGGGCTAGCGGGAGAGGGGGTTCCTACAATGAGCAGTTCTTC
TRBJ2-2,-,TRBV6-2/TRBV6-3,many,CASSKGDGGELFF,TGTGCCAGCAGTAAGGGAGATGGCGGGGAGCTGTTTTTT
TRBJ2-3,TRBD1,TRBV2,many,CASRKFGTGGTDTQYF,TGTGCCAGCAGGAAATTTGGGACAGGGGGCACAGATACGCAGTATTTT
TRBJ2-5,TRBD2,TRBV19,many,CASNQAGYQETQYF,TGTGCCAGTAATCAAGCGGGGTACCAAGAGACCCAGTACTTC
TRBJ1-5,TRBD1,TRBV20-1,many,CSARPGTEDSQPQHF,TGCAGTGCTAGACCCGGGACAGAAGACTCTCAGCCCCAGCATTTT
TRBJ1-1,TRBD1,TRBV27,many,CASAPGTANEAFF,TGTGCCAGCGCGCCCGGGACAGCGAATGAAGCTTTCTTT
TRBJ1-1,TRBD1,TRBV20-1,many,CSASYLSGGTEAFF,TGCAGTGCTTCTTACTTGTCAGGGGGCACTGAAGCTTTCTTT
TRBJ2-3,TRBD1,TRBV19,few,CASSSTGGTSTDTQYF,TGTGCCAGTAGTTCAACAGGGGGGACAAGCACAGATACGCAGTATTTT
TRBJ1-5,-,TRBV27,many,CASRPGRHSNQPQHF,TGTGCCAGCAGACCAGGACGGCATAGCAATCAGCCCCAGCATTTT
TRBJ2-3,-,TRBV7-2,many,CASSYLGGWADTQYF,TGTGCCAGCAGCTACCTTGGGGGATGGGCAGATACGCAGTATTTT
TRBJ2-5,-,TRBV15,many,CATSRDLSETQYF,TGTGCCACCAGCAGAGACCTGTCGGAGACCCAGTACTTC
TRBJ2-5,-,TRBV6-2/TRBV6-3,many,CASTSGSRGLQETQYF,TGTGCCAGCACCTCTGGATCCCGGGGCCTACAAGAGACCCAGTACTTC
TRBJ2-1,TRBD2,TRBV7-9,many,CASSSTSGRTYNEQFF,TGTGCCAGCAGCTCCACTAGCGGGAGGACCTACAATGAGCAGTTCTTC